This T cell receptor beta chain was observed in a study of cytomegalovirus exposure and HLA in healthy donors (dated by TCRdb to the late 2010s). Regarding the study in general: An earlier analysis of several hundred of the donors reported more than 250 Gb of sequence data and 100 million to 140 million unique TCR beta sequences from 150 million to 200 million T cells. The number of typed donors differed by locus: 629-630 for A, B, C, DRB1 and DQB1; some 500 for DQA1; around 580 for DPA1; and some 470 for DPB1. About 320 gigabases of sequencing data and tens of millions of unique TCR sequences were included in an early release covering about 700 HLA-typed donors. A later genetic analysis took genome-wide SNP genotypes for about 55% of the 666 donors and used that subset as a discovery cohort. On average, roughly 240,000 unique TCR beta nucleotide sequences were sequenced per donor among fewer than 500 genotyped donors of the cohort, with approximately 18% of those sequences being non-productive. All discovery cohort repertoires had been generated on a single sequencing platform. Five DR-DQ haplotypes were handled as single units for association and clustering, since linkage in the cohort was strong. Rather than using new phenotypic data, the later analysis identified candidate immune exposures from TCR beta sequences and from how often those sequences occurred across donors. The study aimed to test whether cataloging public T cell receptors could reveal signatures of past pathogen exposure. Donor age, sex, ethnicity and CMV serostatus were collected together with the repertoire data. Of the approximately 400 genotyped donors, roughly 80% were placed in the genetic ancestry cluster associated with self-reported Caucasian donors. To predict cytomegalovirus infection status, the study combined high-throughput TCR immunosequencing, statistical association of individual TCRs with disease status, and machine learning. The T cell repertoires of 666 subjects were profiled by immunosequencing and related to cytomegalovirus serostatus. A later analysis re-examined previously published TCR beta repertoires from more than 650 donors and added high-resolution HLA genotyping to investigate patterns of TCR occurrence. In addition to the first cohort of 500 to 850 subjects, a separate validation cohort of 130 or so different subjects was used. To decide whether each TCR beta V gene segment behaved as functional or pseudogenic, an earlier analysis of approximately 600 of the donors relied on high-throughput TCR beta sequencing. HLA typing covered class I and class II loci at four-digit resolution. Broad study findings and their caveats: An association between a missense DCLRE1C variant and V-gene and J-gene trimming of TCR beta chains was found in a later genetic analysis and replicated in an independent cohort. For the cohort, immune exposure information was limited to CMV serostatus. In both the original and validation cohorts, the classifier was reported to diagnose cytomegalovirus status with high specificity and sensitivity. The cohort was sequenced for TCR beta chains only, and without alpha or paired-chain data the features that could be detected were limited. While some public TCRs were present in many individuals, most TCR sequences turned up only very rarely across donors. A cluster of highly shared sequence variants was judged likely to represent a technical artifact of the sequencing pipeline. Specific HLA alleles were associated with 16,951 TCR beta sequences at a false discovery rate of 0.05 in a later analysis. The 87-base-pair reads could not distinguish some IMGT-functional V segments, including TRBV6-2 and TRBV6-3, so those segments were excluded. According to the authors, the approach could potentially be generalized to other disease states and immunological phenotypes. A total of around 150 TCR beta chains were listed by the study as associated with cytomegalovirus. Compared with equally common non-associated chains, HLA-associated TCR beta chains in a later analysis were more clonally expanded and had lower generation probabilities. In a later analysis, several top co-occurrence clusters were reported to appear linked to parvovirus B19, influenza, CMV and Epstein-Barr virus. In a later analysis, the rate of TCR association differed among HLA loci, with DRB1 alleles having the most associated TCRs and HLA-C alleles having the fewest. In a later genetic analysis, fewer N-insertions in productive TCRs were reported among donors in an Asian-associated ancestry cluster than the approximately 710-donor mean. Sequencing depth was assumed to be roughly uniform across donors in the presence/absence analyses, though that assumption may not hold. Three of the identified cytomegalovirus-associated TCR beta chains were confirmed in vitro to be specific for cytomegalovirus antigens. An earlier analysis of 450 to 750 of the donors showed that most TCR beta V segments appeared in productive rearrangements either about 87% or about 30% of the time, which broadly matched IMGT annotations. Because counts were too low, 15 to 20 rarely observed V segments, including chromosome 9 orphons, were excluded from the earlier analysis of several hundred of the donors. A further reported finding was that TCR beta sequences accurately predicted the HLA-A and HLA-B alleles for most subjects in the first cohort. Because HLA typing was missing for some donors at each locus, association tests included only the typed subset. Correlated functional status among segregating V segments might reflect linkage disequilibrium, but an unknown experimental factor could not be ruled out. Most CMV-associated TCR beta chains appeared to be HLA-restricted in a later analysis, and the HLA associations seemed to be driven largely by CMV exposure. When HLA alleles, especially DR and DQ, strongly co-occurred, attributing TCR associations to individual alleles was difficult.

Based on the germline V gene, the CDR1 and CDR2 sequences are MDHEN and SYDVKM. V loses 6 bases at its end and J loses 6 bases; junction bases beyond the gene matches: 17. The CDR3 runs 16 residues from the cysteine to the phenylalanine. The only DNA kept is the CDR3, 48 bases in frame from the first base. The library was made by the immunoSEQ multiplex PCR assay. For the multiplex PCR, a mixture combining 60 forward primers for TCR Vbeta segments and 13 reverse primers for TCR Jbeta segments was used. A multiplex PCR assay on genomic DNA amplified the CDR3 region of rearranged TCR beta genes. The amplified TCR beta libraries were sequenced on the Illumina HiSeq System as 87-base-pair reads. Per the source publication's procedure: A later analysis counted about 82 million unique TCR beta chains across the 700 or so repertoires, and 10 million to 11 million of these chains were shared by at least two donors. Raw reads were error-corrected and collapsed into unique sequences by a nearest-neighbor algorithm in which closely related sequences were merged to remove PCR and sequencing errors. Alignment of CDR3 sequences to IMGT reference sequences was used to assign V, D and J gene segments. For a sequence to be retained, a match of at least six nucleotides was required to both a V gene segment and a J gene segment. A rearrangement counted as productive if the CDR3 had no stop codons and remained in frame with V and J, and every other rearrangement counted as non-productive. Following IMGT convention, CDR3 was defined as the stretch from the second conserved V-encoded cysteine to the conserved J-encoded phenylalanine. Sequences without an unambiguous match to a single V gene segment were excluded from the earlier analysis of 587 of the donors. An earlier analysis of several hundred of the donors classified V segments as functional when productive rearrangements were above 56.7% and as segregating when the standard deviation between donors was above 5%. A statistical classification framework was developed to diagnose cytomegalovirus status using the catalog of TCR beta chain sequences. In a later analysis, TCR nucleotide sequences were compared against IMGT/GENE-DB human TR gene sequences so that V and J genes could be assigned. In a later analysis, CDR3 sequences and most-parsimonious VDJ recombination scenarios were assigned using the TCRdist pipeline. In a later analysis, each TCR beta chain was defined by its CDR3 amino acid sequence together with its V-gene family, and reads without a unique V-gene family were excluded. As a way to deal with suspected cross-contamination and a sequencing artifact, a later analysis dropped 640 or so nucleotide sequences that were highly shared and had low generation probability. In a later analysis, a clonal expansion index for each public chain was calculated from normalized within-repertoire ranks of inferred template counts. In a later analysis, generation probabilities were computed using a VDJ recombination model fitted to out-of-frame rearrangements, and the results were checked against IGoR. A later analysis scored TCR-TCR, TCR-HLA and TCR-CMV co-occurrence with hypergeometric tests, applying a repertoire-size bias correction to TCR pairs. To estimate false discovery rates, a later analysis permuted the HLA or CMV assignments 20 times. A later analysis grouped co-occurring TCRs with DBSCAN, adding TCRdist sequence similarity when clustering within HLA-allele-positive subsets. For co-occurrence clustering, repertoires with fewer than 30,000 or more than 120,000 public chains were excluded, along with several repertoires with anomalous nucleotide sharing. TCRdb retrieved this table from immuneACCESS and kept in-frame rearrangements only. Not all clones are present; in checked studies, unresolved V genes account for under half, and no reason is known for the remainder. V and J calls and clone size are as listed in that table; D and trimming were resolved from the DNA. Here the sample has roughly 150,000 clones; around 80% occur a single time. Together, the top ten hold about 5.6% of the sample.

The cohort was made up of approximately 670 healthy bone marrow donors. At the time of sampling, every cohort member was nominally healthy, though immune exposures that went unrecorded were likely present. The donor was CMV seropositive and was included in the group of 270 or so seropositive cohort members. A peripheral blood sample was provided by each donor, and peripheral blood mononuclear cells were used for TCR beta sequencing. The Qiagen DNeasy Blood Extraction Kit was used to extract genomic DNA from the blood cell samples. About this clone itself: The antigen it recognizes is unknown. No base quality values were provided; no much bigger clone lies one nucleotide off.

The receptor comes from a man aged 25-40 years in good health and CMV-seropositive. Sequencing was carried out using PBMCs. Rearrangement joined TRBV28 to TRBJ2-7; TRBD2 lines up with 7 middle nucleotides. The CDR3 corresponds to CASRPPGLGALGEQYF. The DNA sequence follows: TGTGCCAGCAGACCCCCAGGACTAGGGGCCCTAGGCGAGCAGTACTTC. Reference TRBV28 and TRBJ2-7 genes cover what lies past the CDR3, so the full variable domain is DVKVTQSSRYLVKRTGEKVFLECVQDMDHENMFWYRQDPGLGLRLIYFSYDVKMKEKGDIPEGYSVSREKKERFSLILESASTNQTSMYLCASRPPGLGALGEQYFGPGTRLTVT.